The 15 T cell receptor beta chains listed next were all sequenced from one sample in a study of OX40 agonist ivuxolimab in advanced cancers. Libraries were built with the immunoSEQ multiplex PCR assay. The table was pulled from immuneACCESS by TCRdb, which kept in-frame rearrangements only. Such tables lose some clones; where checked, under half of the loss comes from unresolved V genes, and the rest has no known cause. This sample has 90,000 to 100,000 clones in its table, and 90% to 97% of those were observed once. The top ten clonotypes cover just over 2% of the sample. Sample: CD4+ or CD8+ T cells sorted from blood, taken in a trial of the OX40 agonist ivuxolimab. The receptors shown here come from an adult with an advanced solid tumor such as melanoma, head and neck, liver or kidney cancer.

This chain links TRBV6-5 with TRBJ1-5, with TRBD1 matching over 8 bases. The CDR3 sequence is 14 residues long. Trimming removed 6 bases from V and 7 bases from J; junction bases left unmatched: 8. CDR1 MNHEY and CDR2 SVGAGI come from the germline V gene. As DNA, the CDR3 is TGTGCCAGCAGCTCCGGGACAGGCGTACAGCCCCAGCATTTT. Translated: CASSSGTGVQPQHF.

The chain joins TRBV28 to TRBJ1-5; D is ambiguous. This CDR3 spans 15 amino acids. Germline assignment: CDR1 MDHEN and CDR2 SYDVKM. Trimming removed 1 base from V and 3 bases from J, with 10 bases in between. The CDR3 is CASSLSGLINQPQHF. The CDR3 nucleotides read TGTGCCAGCAGTTTATCCGGGCTGATCAATCAGCCCCAGCATTTT.

The chain links TRBV4-1 to TRBJ1-5; D ambiguous. The CDR3 totals 14 residues. The germline V gene has CDR1 MGHRA and CDR2 YSYEKL. Trimming left V 0 bases short and J 6 bases short, with 9 bases between. CDR3 loop: CASSQDRDGQPQHF. CDR3 coding DNA: TGCGCCAGCAGCCAAGATAGAGATGGTCAGCCCCAGCATTTT.

V and J are TRBV6-5 and TRBJ2-5; D is possibly TRBD2 (5 bases). V lost 0 bases, J lost 5 bases, and 10 bases lay in between. Germline CDR1 and CDR2: MNHEY and SVGAGI. The CDR3 covers 14 residues. For the CDR3, the DNA is TGTGCCAGCAGTTACTCAACCGGAGGCGAGACCCAGTACTTC. This translates into CASSYSTGGETQYF.

The V and J genes are TRBV9 and TRBJ2-5; the D call may be TRBD1 or TRBD2 (5 bases each). Germline CDR1 reads SGDLS; CDR2 reads YYNGEE. Trimming pared 4 bases from V and 4 bases from J, leaving 20 bases between. CDR3 length: 16 amino acids. CDR3 residues: CASSHPVTGTGETQYF. In DNA, the CDR3 is TGTGCCAGCAGCCATCCCGTGACCGGGACGGGAGAGACCCAGTACTTC.

The rearrangement uses TRBV5-8 and TRBJ1-4; unclear D gene. CDR1 SGHTS and CDR2 YDEGEE come from the germline V gene. V was trimmed by 4 bases and J by 4 bases, leaving 14 bases between them. CDR3 length equals 15 residues. In DNA, the CDR3 is TGTGCCAGCAGCGCCAGAGCATCTGATAATGAAAAACTGTTTTTT. It specifies CASSARASDNEKLFF.

This clone occurred a few times. The chain has TRBV7-9 and TRBJ2-7; D may be TRBD2 (5 bases). Looked up from germline, CDR1 is SEHNR and CDR2 is FQNEAQ (reference sequence). The CDR3 is 14 residues long. V gave up 3 bases and J gave up 4 bases, with 13 bases separating them. CDR3 sequence (DNA): TGTGCCAGCAGCTTCGGGCTAGCTGGGTACGAGCAGTACTTC. This gives the protein CASSFGLAGYEQYF.

This clone has a single count. The chain uses TRBV28 and TRBJ2-7, with a possible D match to TRBD1 (5 bases). CDR1 and CDR2 (germline): MDHEN, SYDVKM. CDR3 size: 13 residues. The germline V and J ends were trimmed by 8 bases and 2 bases, with 13 bases remaining between them. The CDR3 here is CASSSGLTYEQYF. The CDR3 DNA reads TGTGCCAGCTCTTCAGGGTTAACCTACGAGCAGTACTTC.

This chain joins TRBV7-9 and TRBJ2-1; 10 bases align to TRBD2. In germline, CDR1 is SEHNR, CDR2 FQNEAQ (reference sequence). The trim removed 7 bases at V and 12 bases at J, leaving 15 bases unmatched. This CDR3 has 15 residues. The CDR3 sequence: CASTSGLAATIGQFF. The CDR3 region has the DNA TGTGCCAGCACCTCAGGACTAGCGGCTACAATAGGGCAGTTCTTC.

The chain carries TRBV4-3 and TRBJ2-2; the match to TRBD2 covers 9 bases. The length of the CDR3 is 17 residues. CDR1 and CDR2 (germline): LGHNA, YSLEER. With 0 bases clipped from V and 7 bases from J, the junction kept 9 bases outside the gene matches. The CDR3 loop is CASSQDRTSEVGGELFF. As DNA, the CDR3 is TGCGCCAGCAGCCAAGATAGGACTAGCGAAGTCGGCGGGGAGCTGTTTTTT.

The J gene is TRBJ1-2, the V gene TRBV5-5, with D perhaps matching TRBD1 (5 bases). CDR3 length equals 15 residues. Germline V lookup: CDR1 SGHKS, CDR2 YYEKEE (reference sequence). V shed 0 bases and J shed 6 bases, with 15 bases lying between them. The CDR3 nucleotides read TGTGCCAGCAGCTTGGTTTCGGGGGGACTGGATGGCTACACCTTC. It encodes CASSLVSGGLDGYTF. The complete variable domain, with remaining parts taken from reference TRBV5-5 and TRBJ1-2, reads DAGVTQSPTHLIKTRGQQVTLRCSPISGHKSVSWYQQVLGQGPQFIFQYYEKEERGRGNFPDRFSARQFPNYSSELNVNALLLGDSALYLCASSLVSGGLDGYTFGSGTRLTVV.

V usage is TRBV29-1 and J usage is TRBJ2-7, with no clear D. V dropped 2 bases and J dropped 5 bases, with 4 bases sitting between them. The CDR3 is 10 amino acids. Germline V CDR1 and CDR2: SQVTM, ANQGSEA. Written as DNA, the CDR3 is TGCAGCGTTGAACATAACGAGCAGTACTTC. Translated, it gives CSVEHNEQYF.

The V gene is TRBV30, the J gene TRBJ2-2, with 7 bases aligning to TRBD2. This CDR3 has 15 amino acids. V lost 3 bases to trimming and J lost 4 bases; unmatched junction nucleotides: 8. The germline gives CDR1 GTSNPN, CDR2 SVGIG (reference sequence). CDR3 residues: CAWRMVRESTGELFF. The CDR3 region has the DNA TGTGCCTGGAGGATGGTGCGGGAGAGCACCGGGGAGCTGTTTTTT.

This chain joins TRBV7-9 and TRBJ1-6; D not resolved. V was shortened by 1 base and J by 10 bases, with 14 bases between the two germline ends. Looked up from germline, CDR1 is SEHNR and CDR2 is FQNEAQ (reference sequence). This CDR3 has 15 amino acids. The CDR3 here is CASSLVEGRGSPLHF. The CDR3 DNA follows: TGTGCCAGCAGCTTAGTGGAGGGTAGAGGCTCACCCCTCCACTTT.

This chain links TRBV27 with TRBJ1-5; D might be TRBD1 (5 bases). Trimming removed 5 bases at V and 3 bases at J, with 11 bases between. The length of the CDR3 is 14 residues. The germline V gene has CDR1 MNHEY and CDR2 SMNVEV (reference sequence). CDR3 sequence: CASSLGTVNQPQHF. CDR3 nucleotides: TGTGCCAGCAGTCTTGGGACGGTCAATCAGCCCCAGCATTTT.